This T cell receptor (beta chain) was recorded in a study of cytomegalovirus exposure and HLA in healthy donors. This PCR relied on a set of 60 Vbeta primers and 13 Jbeta primers. Profiling relied on immunoSEQ multiplex PCR, and the TCRdb table lists in-frame clones only, not all of them. Of roughly 180,000 clones in the sample, approximately 72% are singletons; the top ten hold around 2.6%. This CDR3 is 14 amino acids long. Looked up from germline, CDR1 is LGHNA and CDR2 is YSLEER. Losses at the gene ends were 3 bases for V and 3 bases for J; bases not matched to a gene: 5. Sequencing was carried out using PBMCs. The clonotype comes from a female donor in good health and CMV-seronegative. The chain employs TRBV4-3 and TRBJ2-7, with TRBD1 matching over 7 bases. Here the CDR3 DNA reads TGCGCCAGCAGCCAGGCGACAGGGAGCTACGAGCAGTACTTC. Translating gives CASSQATGSYEQYF.